This entry features one TCR beta chain sequence. This clonotype was recorded at least ten times. Which antigen it targets is not known. Qualities for individual bases were not recorded, and no much larger clone is one base off. According to the study, the label for this sample's time point signals: sample taken at primary tumor resection. For TCR sequencing, whole RNA was extracted from tumor and nontumor lung tissue, or from cryopreserved PBMC samples, and no cell sorting was done. Donors were 65 to 85 patients with early-stage, untreated non-small cell lung cancer from the lung TRACERx cohort. Patients were selected for TCR sequencing only if sufficient RNA was available from at least two tumor regions. The entry originates in a study of spatial heterogeneity in lung cancer (dated by TCRdb to between 2018 and 2021). For context, the study as a whole: Beta-chain transcripts were consistently detected in greater numbers than alpha-chain transcripts, which likely reflects a higher abundance of beta-chain transcripts. In the raw uncorrected reads, each unique combination of TCR and UMI appeared more than ten times on average. The study quantitatively compared TCR alpha and beta repertoires across multiple tumor regions, matched nontumor lung and blood in non-small cell lung cancer. Nonsynonymous mutation counts, determined by whole-exome sequencing of tumor tissue, were related to features of the TCR repertoire. At surgery, both alpha and beta chains were TCR-sequenced in some 220 tumor regions, fewer than 80 matched nontumor lung samples and a few dozen PBMC samples. Summary of the overall study and its limitations: Additional single-cell paired TCR alpha and beta sequencing was considered necessary to confirm, at a functional level, the hypothesis that regional TCRs recognize regional mutations. Ubiquitous expanded tumor TCRs were found in blood more often at tumor resection than at routine follow-up.

Library generation was performed with 5' RACE. Sequencing took place on a NextSeq 500. The TCR library protocol attached a unique molecular identifier to each TCR cDNA molecule to allow correction of PCR and sequencing errors. On the study's bioinformatics: TCR identification, UMI-based error correction and CDR3 extraction were all carried out with Decombinator tools. Expanded TCRs were defined as those above a frequency of 2 per 1,000, corresponding to the top 1% of the tumor frequency distribution. Rényi diversity was computed with the R vegan package after subsampling each repertoire 100 times to 5,000 TCRs. CDR3 similarity networks were constructed using string-kernel similarity of amino acid triplets, with links drawn between CDR3s whose pairwise similarity was above 0.82. Clones were called with MiXCR by TCRdb after fastp trimmed the public reads at Q25, and only in-frame beta chains were retained. Every distinct CDR3 protein forms one entry, paired with its most common genes and DNA. V and J calls and clone size were set by TCRdb, not the authors. This sample holds approximately 38,000 distinct CDR3 sequences; roughly 5.8% were observed only once. The ten largest account for under 14% of the sample.

From a lookup of the germline V gene, CDR1 and CDR2 are SGDLS and YYNGEE. V was cut back by 2 bases and J by 0 bases, leaving a gap of 22 bases between them. The CDR3 measures 19 amino acids from cysteine to phenylalanine. CDR3 DNA is the only sequence kept; it has 57 bases, read in frame from the first base. The sequenced sample was PBMCs, obtained at surgery. This receptor was taken from a male donor with early-stage non-small cell lung cancer. The V and J genes are TRBV9 and TRBJ2-3; the D gene is possibly TRBD1 or TRBD2, with 5 bases matching each. The nucleotide sequence reads as follows: TGTGCCAGCAGCGTCGGACGTCGGGGCACCACGCCTAGCACAGATACGCAGTATTTT. The resulting protein is CASSVGRRGTTPSTDTQYF.